These 8 T cell receptor beta chains were sequenced from one sample in a study of shared T cell receptors in the human thymus. The assay was immunoSEQ multiplex PCR, and TCRdb's table has in-frame clones only and misses some. Here the sample spans hundreds of thousands of clones, over 90% being singletons. The specimen sequenced was thymocytes. The receptors come from a human donor.

In this sample, this clone turned up a few times. The chain couples TRBV21-1 to TRBJ1-1. TRBV21-1 is a known pseudogene. The CDR3 is made up of 11 amino acids. The CDR3 is CASSKHTEAFF. The CDR3 DNA reads as TGTGCCAGCAGCAAACACACTGAAGCTTTCTTT.

The rearrangement joins TRBV5-1 to TRBJ2-3; 12 bases match TRBD2. Germline assignment: CDR1 SGHRS and CDR2 YFSETQ. V was clipped by 4 bases and J by 15 bases; unmatched bases: 12. The CDR3 totals 14 residues. DNA for the CDR3: TGCGCCAGCAGCCCCGACCTGACTAGCGGGAGAAATTATTTT. Translated, it gives CASSPDLTSGRNYF.

V is TRBV21-1 and J is TRBJ2-7; the table assigns TRBD1, which was not confirmed against the DNA. TRBV21-1 is marked as a pseudogene. The CDR3 has 12 amino acids. Written as DNA, the CDR3 is TGTGCCCCCAATGGCATTACCCTCGAGCAGTACTTC. It is translated as CAPNGITLEQYF.

This rearrangement joins TRBV11-3 to TRBJ2-3; D is perhaps TRBD2 (6 bases). Looked up from germline, CDR1 is SGHNT and CDR2 is YENEEA. The V end lost 5 bases, the J end lost 0 bases, and 9 bases lay between the germline ends. There are 14 residues in the CDR3. The CDR3 spells CASSLATSTDTQYF. DNA of the CDR3: TGTGCCAGCAGCCTAGCGACTAGCACAGATACGCAGTATTTT.

The rearrangement links TRBV28 to TRBJ2-3, with 10 positions matching TRBD2. Germline values: CDR1 MDHEN, CDR2 SYDVKM. The CDR3 spans 18 residues. Trimming at V came to 5 bases and at J to 5 bases, leaving 16 bases not matched to a gene. CDR3 amino acids: CASSLPSPSGRAEDTQYF. The CDR3 DNA follows: TGTGCCAGCAGTCTCCCCTCCCCGAGCGGGAGGGCCGAAGATACGCAGTATTTT. The complete variable domain, with remaining parts taken from reference TRBV28 and TRBJ2-3, reads DVKVTQSSRYLVKRTGEKVFLECVQDMDHENMFWYRQDPGLGLRLIYFSYDVKMKEKGDIPEGYSVSREKKERFSLILESASTNQTSMYLCASSLPSPSGRAEDTQYFGPGTRLTVL.

J is TRBJ2-7 and V is TRBV10-2; TRBD1 aligns across 9 bases. Germline CDR1 reads WSHSY; CDR2 reads SAAADI. V shed 2 bases and J 2 bases; nucleotides not matched to a gene: 10. CDR3 length: 17 residues. CDR3 DNA sequence: TGCGCCAGCAGTGAGACCCCCGACAGGGGGGGAACCTACGAGCAGTACTTC. Residues: CASSETPDRGGTYEQYF.

The CDR3 reads CASNHSSNEQYF. The CDR3 region has the DNA TGTGCCAGCAATCACAGTTCAAACGAGCAGTACTTC. The genes are TRBV28 and TRBJ2-7; D gene ambiguous. CDR1 is MDHEN, CDR2 SYDVKM, per germline. V gave up 7 bases and J gave up 5 bases, with 12 bases separating them. CDR3 length: 12 residues.

The chain joins TRBV5-1 to TRBJ2-7; TRBD2 matches at 8 bases. The CDR3 covers 15 residues. Germline V CDR1 and CDR2: SGHRS, YFSETQ. Trimming at V came to 1 base and at J to 2 bases, leaving 5 bases not matched to a gene. The CDR3 sequence: CASSLKLAAAYEQYF. The CDR3 DNA reads TGCGCCAGCAGCTTGAAACTAGCGGCCGCCTACGAGCAGTACTTC.